What follows is one T cell receptor beta chain and its context. Its antigen is as yet unknown. This entry is derived from a study of graft-versus-host responses after intestinal transplantation. Study overall: Anti-thymocyte globulin induction was given to all recipients, followed by tacrolimus and steroids for 2 to 4 years.

Assay: immunoSEQ multiplex PCR; the TCRdb copy retains only in-frame clones and omits some. The sample contains nearly 110,000 clones, 80% to 90% of which appear only once. Study-level findings and limits: There was an association between peak levels of circulating GvH clones and early post-transplant HvG declines. Allografts of patients with graft-donor T cell macrochimerism showed high graft-versus-host to host-versus-graft clone ratios.

Source: unstimulated CD4+ T cells sorted from spleen or lymph node cells, taken before transplant. The sequence was obtained from a human donor who was the organ donor for an intestinal transplant.

CDR3 in DNA: TGTGCCAGCAGTTTCCCCGGGACTAGCGTTGGGAGCGAGCAGTACTTC. Its translation is CASSFPGTSVGSEQYF. The gene calls are TRBV28 and TRBJ2-7; 10 bases agree with TRBD2. This CDR3 has 16 residues. V lost 3 bases to trimming and J lost 6 bases; unmatched junction nucleotides: 11. Germline V lookup: CDR1 MDHEN, CDR2 SYDVKM.